These 20 T cell receptor beta chains came from one sample sequenced in a study of shared clonotypes between healthy human individuals. Naive CD8 cells, CD45RO-negative and positively selected for CCR7, excluded terminally differentiated effector memory CD45RA+ cells. Method: immunoSEQ multiplex PCR; TCRdb's copy keeps in-frame clones and lacks some. The profile shows around 1,900,000 clones, 90% to 95% of them singletons. Material for sequencing was naive CD8+ T cells from PBMCs. The receptors shown here come from a man younger than 35 in good health. Some clones in this sample may be carry-over from other donors' samples.

This chain joins TRBV9 and TRBJ2-7, with D possibly matching TRBD2 (5 bases). The V end lost 1 base, the J end lost 4 bases, and 15 bases lay between the germline ends. CDR1 SGDLS and CDR2 YYNGEE come from the germline V gene. The length of the CDR3 is 15 residues. Here the CDR3 reads CASSVTPSREYEQYF. The CDR3, as DNA: TGTGCCAGCAGCGTAACCCCTAGCCGGGAATACGAGCAGTACTTC.

This chain joins TRBV2 and TRBJ1-3; D perhaps matches TRBD1 (6 bases). The CDR3 extends over 14 amino acids. V shed 8 bases and J shed 1 base, with 12 bases lying between them. CDR1 and CDR2 from the germline V gene are SNHLY and FYNNEI. The CDR3 sequence: CASAERGSGNTIYF. Here the CDR3 DNA reads TGTGCCAGCGCCGAGAGGGGGTCTGGAAACACCATATATTTT.

The chain carries TRBV9 and TRBJ2-1; 12 bases fit TRBD2. V dropped 3 bases and J dropped 9; count of bases not matched to a gene: 10. This CDR3 spans 16 amino acids. Looked up from germline, CDR1 is SGDLS and CDR2 is YYNGEE. This CDR3 is CASSGEATSGRSEQFF. The CDR3 DNA reads TGTGCCAGCAGCGGAGAAGCGACTAGCGGGAGAAGTGAGCAGTTCTTC.

The chain recombines TRBV4-1 with TRBJ2-3; 7 nucleotides agree with TRBD2. The CDR3 totals 15 residues. V lost 0 bases and J lost 5; bases outside the gene matches: 5. Germline V gene sequence: CDR1 MGHRA, CDR2 YSYEKL. In DNA form, the CDR3 reads TGCGCCAGCAGCCAAGACCCCGCGGGGGTAGATACGCAGTATTTT. Residues: CASSQDPAGVDTQYF.

V is TRBV7-9 and J is TRBJ1-2, with 8 bases fitting TRBD1. Losses at the gene ends were 5 bases for V and 5 bases for J; bases not matched to a gene: 7. Germline-derived CDR1 and CDR2 are SEHNR and FQNEAQ (reference sequence). The CDR3 spans 14 residues. CDR3 sequence (DNA): TGTGCCAGCAGCCAGGACAGGGAGGGGTATGGCTACACCTTC. Residues: CASSQDREGYGYTF.

This chain connects TRBV27 to TRBJ1-2; the D is unclear. Germline CDR1 reads MNHEY; CDR2 reads SMNVEV (reference sequence). V lost 6 bases, J lost 0 bases, and 8 bases lay in between. This CDR3 is built from 13 residues. The CDR3 region is CASREIANYGYTF. The CDR3 DNA is TGTGCCAGCAGGGAGATAGCTAACTATGGCTACACCTTC.

This sequence joins TRBV11-2 and TRBJ2-7; D is perhaps TRBD1 (5 bases). The germline V and J ends were trimmed by 9 bases and 2 bases, with 17 bases remaining between them. The germline V gene encodes CDR1 SGHAT and CDR2 FQNNGV. CDR3 length: 14 amino acids. The CDR3, as DNA: TGTGCCAGTTTACCAGGGCTTACCCCCTACGAGCAGTACTTC. Translating it yields CASLPGLTPYEQYF.

The gene calls are TRBV5-1 and TRBJ2-7; 9 bases line up with TRBD2. V gave up 4 bases and J gave up 5 bases; unmatched junction bases: 10. Germline CDR1 is SGHRS and CDR2 is YFSETQ. The CDR3 length is 15 residues. In DNA, the CDR3 is TGCGCCAGCAGCATGGGACTAGCAGCCTTCGACGAGCAGTACTTC. Translated, it gives CASSMGLAAFDEQYF. Combining the CDR3 with reference TRBV5-1 and TRBJ2-7 gives the whole variable domain KAGVTQTPRYLIKTRGQQVTLSCSPISGHRSVSWYQQTPGQGLQFLFEYFSETQRNKGNFPGRFSGRQFSNSRSEMNVSTLELGDSALYLCASSMGLAAFDEQYFGPGTRLTVT.

J is TRBJ1-1 and V is TRBV28; 9 bases are a match to TRBD1. CDR1 and CDR2 from the germline V gene are MDHEN and SYDVKM. CDR3 length equals 21 residues. With V trimmed by 4 bases and J by 0 bases, 21 bases remained unmatched. CDR3 sequence reads: CASSWYRDRAGRGILNTEAFF. The DNA for the CDR3 is TGTGCCAGCAGTTGGTACCGGGACAGGGCTGGTCGCGGAATACTGAACACTGAAGCTTTCTTT.

This clone occurred once. The V and J genes are TRBV30 and TRBJ2-1; D might be TRBD2 (6 bases). V dropped 7 bases and J dropped 7 bases, with 23 bases sitting between them. This CDR3 is 15 amino acids long. The germline CDR1 and CDR2 sequences are GTSNPN and SVGIG (reference sequence). The chain's CDR3 is CASGEGQGGKNEQFF. The CDR3 region has the DNA TGTGCCTCTGGAGAAGGGCAGGGCGGGAAAAATGAGCAGTTCTTC.

This rearrangement joins TRBV7-9 to TRBJ2-1, with TRBD1 identical over 10 bases. Unmatched junction bases numbered 3, after V lost 3 bases and J lost 4 bases. Germline V gives CDR1 SEHNR, CDR2 FQNEAQ (reference sequence). The length of the CDR3 is 15 residues. The CDR3 DNA is TGTGCCAGCAGCTTCCCGGGACAGGGGTACAATGAGCAGTTCTTC. Amino acid sequence: CASSFPGQGYNEQFF.

V and J are TRBV5-1 and TRBJ2-7, with 7 bases fitting TRBD1. CDR3 size: 15 residues. J lost 2 bases, V lost 2 bases, and 7 bases had no gene match. Germline V gene data show CDR1 as SGHRS and CDR2 as YFSETQ. The CDR3 sequence: CASSFTGDKTYEQYF. CDR3 in DNA: TGCGCCAGCAGCTTCACAGGGGATAAGACCTACGAGCAGTACTTC.

The gene calls are TRBV27 and TRBJ1-2; 7 bases fit TRBD1. V lost 6 bases and J lost 0; bases outside the gene matches: 4. CDR3 length equals 14 residues. The germline CDR1 and CDR2 sequences are MNHEY and SMNVEV (reference sequence). CDR3 amino acids: CASRPGQTNYGYTF. The CDR3 DNA reads TGTGCCAGCAGACCGGGACAGACTAACTATGGCTACACCTTC.

This clone was seen a single time. CDR3 coding DNA: TGCGCCAGCAGCTTGCGTAGCGGAGGGGGCCCCTACGAGCAGTACTTC. As protein: CASSLRSGGGPYEQYF. The V and J genes are TRBV5-1 and TRBJ2-7, with a tentative D call TRBD1 (7 bases). CDR3 length: 16 amino acids. V was clipped by 1 base and J by 2 bases, with 16 bases between them. In germline, CDR1 is SGHRS, CDR2 YFSETQ.

V and J are TRBV4-3 and TRBJ2-7; 12 bases line up with TRBD2. CDR1 and CDR2 (germline): LGHNA, YSLEER. The CDR3 has 15 residues. Germline trimming cut 1 base from V and 2 bases from J; bases unmatched to any gene: 0. This CDR3 reads CASSQGTSGTYEQYF. The DNA of the CDR3 is TGCGCCAGCAGCCAAGGGACTAGCGGGACCTACGAGCAGTACTTC.

The chain carries TRBV11-2 and TRBJ2-7; TRBD1 matches at 9 bases. Germline CDR1 is SGHAT and CDR2 is FQNNGV. V gave up 5 bases and J gave up 4 bases; unmatched junction bases: 12. CDR3 length: 16 residues. In nucleotides, the CDR3 is TGTGCCAGCAGCCCTCGTAGTGGGACAGGGCTTTACGAGCAGTACTTC. Residues: CASSPRSGTGLYEQYF.

The J gene is TRBJ2-5, the V gene TRBV7-8, with D unclear. Trimming removed 5 bases from V and 5 bases from J, with 15 bases in between. The CDR3 runs 14 residues. Germline V lookup: CDR1 SGHVS, CDR2 FQNEAQ. The CDR3 DNA sequence: TGTGCCAGCAGCCCCACCTACGGTCGGGAGACCCAGTACTTC. Translating gives CASSPTYGRETQYF.

This rearrangement joins TRBV28 to TRBJ1-1; no reliable D call. The CDR3 runs to 14 residues. V lost 3 bases and J lost 0, with 8 bases in between. From germline, CDR1 is MDHEN and CDR2 SYDVKM. CDR3 loop: CASSFIQMNTEAFF. As DNA, the CDR3 is TGTGCCAGCAGTTTCATACAGATGAACACTGAAGCTTTCTTT.

The rearrangement joins TRBV11-1 to TRBJ2-7, with 9 positions matching TRBD1. Germline values: CDR1 SGHAT, CDR2 FQDESV (reference sequence). Losses at the gene ends were 2 bases for V and 3 bases for J; bases not matched to a gene: 2. The CDR3 is made up of 14 amino acids. CDR3 sequence (DNA): TGTGCCAGCAGCTTACGGGACAGGGACTACGAGCAGTACTTC. Translating it yields CASSLRDRDYEQYF.

V and J are TRBV7-9 and TRBJ1-2; D is undetermined. The germline CDR1 and CDR2 sequences are SEHNR and FQNEAQ (reference sequence). The ends were cut back, 4 bases at V and 2 bases at J, with 17 bases in the middle. This CDR3 is built from 16 residues. CDR3 bases: TGTGCCAGCAGCTCGCCCAGAAACGACGGAAACTATGGCTACACCTTC. It specifies CASSSPRNDGNYGYTF.